This record covers a single T cell receptor (beta chain). Its antigen is not known. TCRdb processed the RT-PCR reads anew with MiXCR; each CDR3 protein has one entry. The repertoire includes 280,000 or so distinct CDR3 sequences, about a fifth of them detected once, and about 9.4% sits in the top ten. These data are taken from a study of response to subunit inactivated influenza vaccine. Study-level findings and limits: Few new T cells, the authors suggested, are recruited by each seasonal influenza vaccination.

The sample consisted of PBMCs from blood, taken about 19 months after vaccination. The receptor was isolated from a man between 50 and 69 years old who received an inactivated influenza vaccine.

In DNA, the CDR3 is TGTGCCAGCAGCAAAGCCTCCGGGACTAGCTCTGATACGCAGTATTTT. It translates to CASSKASGTSSDTQYF. This chain connects TRBV21-1 to TRBJ2-3; the table's TRBD1 call for D was not verified on the DNA. TRBV21-1 is a recognized pseudogene. The CDR3 sequence is 16 residues long.